This passage covers 2 T cell receptor beta chains from one sample sequenced in a study of CD8+ T cells in alopecia areata. RNA was extracted and reverse transcribed into cDNA as the sequencing template. The method was immunoSEQ multiplex PCR; TCRdb's version includes in-frame clones alone and lacks a portion of them. This sample yields around 80,000 clones, of which about 51% are seen a single time; around 5% belongs to the top ten. The material sequenced was NKG2D-high CD8+ T cells sorted from blood. These receptors came from a human donor with alopecia areata.

This chain links TRBV29-1 with TRBJ2-3; 10 nucleotides agree with TRBD1. CDR3 length equals 15 residues. Trimming removed 5 bases from V and 3 bases from J; junction bases left unmatched: 8. Per germline, CDR1 SQVTM and CDR2 ANQGSEA. CDR3: CSVYKTGGWTDTQYF. The CDR3 DNA reads as TGCAGCGTTTACAAGACAGGGGGCTGGACAGATACGCAGTATTTT.

The chain is built from TRBV27 and TRBJ1-3, with D tentatively TRBD1 (5 bases). V was cut by 5 bases and J by 0 bases, with 11 bases left in between. The CDR3 is 15 amino acids. CDR1 is MNHEY, CDR2 SMNVEV, per germline (reference sequence). CDR3 in DNA: TGTGCCAGCAGTCCCGGGACCAACTCTGGAAACACCATATATTTT. It codes for CASSPGTNSGNTIYF.